This T cell receptor (beta chain) was sequenced for a study of shared clonotypes between healthy human individuals (dated by TCRdb to 2020 to 2021). Background on the whole study: Two women and a few men aged 18 to 49 years were included in the cohort. For each donor, three plates each were used for CD4 naive and CD4 memory, two plates were used for CD8 naive, and one plate was used for CD8 memory. To estimate repertoire size and how much clonotypes are shared between individuals, the study performed deep sequencing of blood TCR repertoires from a few healthy adults. Different laboratories and diverse techniques were used to prepare libraries and sequence TCR repertoires, to increase sequencing depth and limit assay-specific biases. Per donor, leukapheresis produced somewhere between about 0.9 and 10 billion PBMCs. Study-wide conclusions, independent of this receptor: The genetic and exposure-history diversity represented was limited by the small number of donors. Based on pairwise subsampling, the degree of clonotype sharing among donors was expected to be affected by sequencing depth. Larger estimated clonotype richness was generally found for naive subsets than for memory subsets. Sampling was restricted to blood, and TCR repertoires in tissues likely differ from the TCR repertoires found in blood. Clonotypes shared by all four sorted-subset donors showed higher generation probabilities than non-shared clonotypes. Across four donors, around 5.4% of naive CD4, roughly 3.5% of naive CD8, approximately 2.5% of memory CD4, and 0.4% to 0.45% of memory CD8 clonotypes were shared. Incomplete sequencing was indicated by rarefaction of sorted-subset datasets, despite the large sequencing depth.

Using the deep immunoSEQ assay, TCR CDR3 regions were amplified from genomic DNA by multiplex PCR. Extracted genomic DNA from each cell subset was spread evenly across all wells of several immunoSEQ 96-well plates, with each plate serving as a replicate. For sorted subsets, 200 ng of genomic DNA, equivalent to some 33,000 T cell genomes, went into each replicate PCR. Purified libraries were quantified with a Qubit 3.0 fluorometer, sized on a Bioanalyzer 2100, and re-quantified with the KAPA Library Quantification kit. Each immunoSEQ 96-well plate was sequenced on its own single-read 150-cycle Illumina NextSeq 550 flow cell. Turning to the authors' computational methods: Because the immunoSEQ output held only junctional sequences and lacked quality scores, the filtering could not match the filtering applied to full-length reads. Sequences were annotated with PyIR, a Python wrapper for IgBLAST v1.9, and V/J genes and CDR3 were assigned using IMGT germline references. Reads were removed for weak V/J assignments (E-value above 1e-6), missing CDR3, stop codons, out-of-frame junctions, or ambiguous translated residues. A V3J clonotype was defined by an identical inferred V gene, J gene, and CDR3 amino acid sequence. Percentage overlap between repertoires was computed as shared unique clonotypes divided by the size of the smaller repertoire. Richness of each repertoire was evaluated using RTK rarefaction, the Chao1 estimator, and Recon v2.1 estimates of unobserved clonotypes. For all TCRbeta clonotypes obtained by the gDNA method from a few donors, generation probabilities were computed with OLGA. TCRdb stores this immuneACCESS table with in-frame sequences only. Part of the clones is absent; in the studies checked, under half of the shortfall reflects unresolved V genes, and no reason is known for the rest. The D gene and trimming were derived from the DNA, and the V and J assignments and clone size from that table. The sample records roughly 1,600,000 clones, less than 99% of which are singletons. Around 0.33% of the sample is held by the ten biggest clonotypes.

The CDR3 numbers 13 residues from cysteine through phenylalanine. Only the CDR3 DNA stays, 39 bases, in frame from base 1. The germline V gene (reference sequence) specifies MNHEY as CDR1 and SMNVEV as CDR2. V drops 2 bases and J drops 4 bases, leaving 8 bases in between. On this clone: The specificity of this receptor is unknown. No quality values exist for individual bases; no much larger clone is one base distant.

Healthy HIV-negative adults with no recently reported acute infections or vaccinations were included as donors. Every donor was a Caucasian adult living in Nashville, Tennessee, USA. CD4+ T cells were enriched by magnetic negative selection; naive cells were then positively selected on CD45RA, and the negative fraction formed the memory subset. Blood was obtained by leukapheresis, after which PBMCs were separated by Ficoll-Histopaque density gradient centrifugation and cryopreserved in liquid nitrogen vapor phase. Analytical flow cytometry was used to check the purity and quantity of each magnetically sorted T cell population. From each sorted fraction, genomic DNA was isolated and quantified by UV absorbance on a Nanodrop 2000c.

The chain couples TRBV27 to TRBJ2-5, with TRBD1 perhaps the D gene, on 5 matching bases. This clonotype was sampled from a man aged 30-40 years in good health. Input material: naive CD4+ T cells sorted from blood. In light of the paper, this sample's cell subset or site label describes: CD45RA+ positively selected. The CDR3 loop reads CASSLVGAETQYF. The nucleotide sequence reads as follows: TGTGCCAGCAGTTTAGTAGGGGCAGAGACCCAGTACTTC.